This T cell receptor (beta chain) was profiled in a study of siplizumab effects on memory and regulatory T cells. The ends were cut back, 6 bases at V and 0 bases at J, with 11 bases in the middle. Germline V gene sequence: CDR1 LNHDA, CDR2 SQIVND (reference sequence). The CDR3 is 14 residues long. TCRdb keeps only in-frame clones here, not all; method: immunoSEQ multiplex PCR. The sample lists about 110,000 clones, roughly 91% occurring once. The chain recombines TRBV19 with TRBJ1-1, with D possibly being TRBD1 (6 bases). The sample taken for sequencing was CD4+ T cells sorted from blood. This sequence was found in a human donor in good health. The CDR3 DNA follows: TGTGCCAGTAGAACAGGGCGGGTGAACACTGAAGCTTTCTTT. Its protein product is CASRTGRVNTEAFF.